The clone carrying this T cell receptor beta chain showed up many times. Its antigen is unidentified. The sample originates from a study of CD8+CD57+ T cells in acquired aplastic anemia. Study-wide results and caveats: Levels of CD8+ Simpson's diversity were not significantly distinct in patients versus controls. Some 28 sequences, all CD8+ CDR3, were shared between patients and controls.

Genomic DNA, the template, was used for profiling of the TCR beta VDJ and CDR3. MiXCR, run by TCRdb on the reads, gives a single entry per CDR3 protein. The sample yields about 150,000 distinct CDR3 sequences, roughly 54% seen once. Previously, flow cytometry had revealed CD8+CD57+ cell expansion in the patients chosen for sequencing. The V end lost 3 bases, the J end lost 7 bases, and 24 bases lay between the germline ends. Germline V gene lookup returns CDR1 SGHVS and CDR2 FQNEAQ. The CDR3 extends over 17 amino acids. Sequencing was carried out using sorted CD4+, CD8+, or CD8+CD57+ T cells (not recorded which) from PBMCs. This sequence was found in a human donor with aplastic anemia. The V gene is TRBV7-8, the J gene TRBJ1-1; no definite D call. The CDR3, as DNA: TGTGCCAGCAGCTTCTTTGCGGGTTCAGAGGAATGGTTTGAAGCTTTCTTT. It translates to CASSFFAGSEEWFEAFF. Filled out from reference TRBV7-8 and TRBJ1-1, the complete variable domain reads GAGVSQSPRYKVAKRGQDVALRCDPISGHVSLFWYQQALGQGPEFLTYFQNEAQLDKSGLPSDRFFAERPEGSVSTLKIQRTQQEDSAVYLCASSFFAGSEEWFEAFFGQGTRLTVV.